Below, 6 T cell receptor beta chains from the same sample are listed, as sequenced in a study of blood T cell repertoires in COVID-19. The protocol was immunoSEQ multiplex PCR, while the TCRdb copy is restricted to in-frame clones and leaves out a portion. The data show 200,000 to 250,000 clones, roughly 85% seen once. The sample comprised peripheral blood. Receptors originate from a woman aged 18-29 years who had recovered from COVID-19.

The chain joins TRBV2 to TRBJ2-2; 9 bases are a match to TRBD1. V gave up 6 bases and J gave up 2 bases; unmatched junction bases: 13. The CDR3 has 18 residues. In germline, CDR1 is SNHLY, CDR2 FYNNEI. DNA of the CDR3: TGTGCCAGCAGGGCTCGGACAGGGGTTTCCATAAACACCGGGGAGCTGTTTTTT. Residues: CASRARTGVSINTGELFF. The full variable domain, completed using reference TRBV2 and TRBJ2-2, is EPEVTQTPSHQVTQMGQEVILRCVPISNHLYFYWYRQILGQKVEFLVSFYNNEISEKSEIFDDQFSVERPDGSNFTLKIRSTKLEDSAMYFCASRARTGVSINTGELFFGEGSRLTVL.

The chain employs TRBV2 and TRBJ1-1; D perhaps matches TRBD1 (6 bases). V gave up 6 bases and J gave up 5 bases, with 10 bases separating them. The CDR3 has 12 amino acids. Germline CDR1 reads SNHLY; CDR2 reads FYNNEI. CDR3 protein: CASRAGETEAFF. In nucleotides, the CDR3 is TGTGCCAGCAGGGCAGGGGAAACTGAAGCTTTCTTT.

V usage is TRBV7-9 and J usage is TRBJ2-1; 11 bases line up with TRBD1. The germline V gene has CDR1 SEHNR and CDR2 FQNEAQ (reference sequence). The V and J ends lost 5 bases and 5 bases, in that order; junction bases with no gene match: 8. The CDR3 runs to 16 residues. The chain's CDR3 is CASSPLGQGADNEQFF. The CDR3 coding sequence is TGTGCCAGCAGCCCACTTGGACAGGGGGCAGACAATGAGCAGTTCTTC.

On this clone itself: Within the sample, other DNA sequences also encode this same CDR3. The rearrangement joins TRBV27 to TRBJ2-7; 7 bases are a match to TRBD1. The CDR3 covers 14 residues. V trimming: 6 bases; J trimming: 2 bases; junction bases outside the gene matches: 7. Germline CDR1 is MNHEY and CDR2 is SMNVEV (reference sequence). The CDR3 here is CASSLGTGAYEQYF. The CDR3 nucleotides are TGTGCCAGCAGCCTGGGTACAGGGGCCTACGAGCAGTACTTC.

The chain combines TRBV19 with TRBJ2-2, with TRBD2 matching 8 bases. J gave up 0 bases and V 5 bases, and 2 bases lay outside the gene matches. Germline CDR1 and CDR2: LNHDA and SQIVND (reference sequence). The CDR3 length is 15 residues. The CDR3 here is CASSRSGTNTGELFF. CDR3 DNA sequence: TGTGCCAGTAGTCGTAGCGGGACGAACACCGGGGAGCTGTTTTTT.

The V gene is TRBV12-3 or TRBV12-4, the J gene TRBJ1-1; D might be TRBD1 (6 bases). V dropped 5 bases and J dropped 4 bases, with 11 bases sitting between them. The CDR3 has 13 amino acids. The CDR3 coding sequence is TGTGCCAGCAGTACAGGGCTGGGCACTGAAGCTTTCTTT. Amino acid sequence: CASSTGLGTEAFF.